The rows below give T cell receptor beta chains drawn from one sample of a study of human T cells and chemical hapten exposure. TCRdb reanalysed the RACE reads using MiXCR and keeps one entry per CDR3 protein. The table shows 85,000 to 100,000 distinct CDR3 sequences, with 27% occurring only once. The source was whole blood, collected in connection with sensitization to the hapten diphenylcyclopropenone (DPC). Receptors were obtained from a middle-aged man with alopecia areata. Some clones in this sample may be carry-over from other donors' samples. Each CDR3 is given without its conserved first and last residue. Size is omitted from some rows. Given values are once, few, many or a class for expanded clones.

v_call: TRBV10-3; clone_size: few; cdr3_aa: AISERTASSYEQY
v_call: TRBV4-3; clone_size: NA; cdr3_aa: ASSQDVLEGYEQY
v_call: TRBV20-1; clone_size: few; cdr3_aa: SASDTQTQY
v_call: TRBV12-5; clone_size: NA; cdr3_aa: ASGFPDRRKNIQY
v_call: TRBV6-5; clone_size: NA; cdr3_aa: ASSSSLGSGTDNEQF
v_call: TRBV20-1; clone_size: few; cdr3_aa: SARPRWGEQF
v_call: TRBV20-1; clone_size: NA; cdr3_aa: SARDWASASAEQY
v_call: TRBV7-2; clone_size: few; cdr3_aa: ASHRDRLISVLT
v_call: TRBV6-5; clone_size: few; cdr3_aa: ASSYSGVHEAF
v_call: TRBV6-5; clone_size: few; cdr3_aa: ASCPKGLAGGEQF
v_call: TRBV28; clone_size: few; cdr3_aa: ASSIGGGRKY
v_call: TRBV6-2/TRBV6-3; clone_size: few; cdr3_aa: ASSPGQTNTEAF
v_call: TRBV4-1; clone_size: few; cdr3_aa: ASSQDGRGLNNEQF
v_call: TRBV18; clone_size: few; cdr3_aa: ASSPTPPGGPSEQY
v_call: TRBV2; clone_size: few; cdr3_aa: ASGSSGFSTDTQY
v_call: TRBV12-3/TRBV12-4; clone_size: few; cdr3_aa: ASTPSGSPYSF
v_call: TRBV5-1; clone_size: few; cdr3_aa: ASSSPQETQY
v_call: TRBV2; clone_size: NA; cdr3_aa: ASSAGLAGKNEQF
v_call: TRBV27; clone_size: NA; cdr3_aa: ASSAGANVLT
v_call: TRBV3-1; clone_size: few; cdr3_aa: ASSQGTSGRGETQY
v_call: TRBV12-3/TRBV12-4; clone_size: few; cdr3_aa: ASSKSGQLLSGANVLT
v_call: TRBV12-3/TRBV12-4; clone_size: few; cdr3_aa: ASSLVGGLAEKTVFSSYNEQF
v_call: TRBV12-3/TRBV12-4; clone_size: NA; cdr3_aa: ASSLDRDTEAF
v_call: TRBV20-1; clone_size: few; cdr3_aa: SAVQGLNEKLF
v_call: TRBV5-1; clone_size: NA; cdr3_aa: ASKGAGGPPETQY
v_call: TRBV6-2/TRBV6-3; clone_size: NA; cdr3_aa: ASSLSGGRYNEQF
v_call: TRBV3-1; clone_size: few; cdr3_aa: ASSQVVAGGNEQY
v_call: TRBV13; clone_size: few; cdr3_aa: ASSLAWGGKDEQF
v_call: TRBV2; clone_size: few; cdr3_aa: AGGDVKNIQY
v_call: TRBV5-1; clone_size: NA; cdr3_aa: ASTVQGRTEAF
v_call: TRBV24-1; clone_size: NA; cdr3_aa: ATSDPQGYEQY
v_call: TRBV5-1; clone_size: few; cdr3_aa: ASSLGHGSPTNTQY
v_call: TRBV5-1; clone_size: few; cdr3_aa: ASSGTVSYEQY
v_call: TRBV10-3; clone_size: few; cdr3_aa: AISPGQGSIQY
v_call: TRBV7-2; clone_size: few; cdr3_aa: ASSLVGSTRGPSSNQPQH